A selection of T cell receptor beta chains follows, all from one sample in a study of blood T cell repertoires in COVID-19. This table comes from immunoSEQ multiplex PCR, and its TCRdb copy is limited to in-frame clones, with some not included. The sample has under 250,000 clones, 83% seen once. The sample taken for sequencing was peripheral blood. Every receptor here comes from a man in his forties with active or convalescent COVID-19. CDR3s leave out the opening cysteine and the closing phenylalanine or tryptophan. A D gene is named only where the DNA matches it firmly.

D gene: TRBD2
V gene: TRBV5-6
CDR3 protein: ASSLAGLAGEMNEQF

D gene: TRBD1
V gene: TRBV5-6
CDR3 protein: ASSLLRTGGNQPQH

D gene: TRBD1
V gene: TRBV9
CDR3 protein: ASSGGTGGIQETQY

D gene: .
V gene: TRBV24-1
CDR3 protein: ATSDPTSTDTQY

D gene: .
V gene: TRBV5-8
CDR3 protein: ASSDAAGSGEKLF

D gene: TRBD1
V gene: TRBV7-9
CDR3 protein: ASGRGQINYGYT

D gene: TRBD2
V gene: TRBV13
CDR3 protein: ASSGGLAGGTYEQY

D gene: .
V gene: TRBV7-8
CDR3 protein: ASSEGDGSNQPQH

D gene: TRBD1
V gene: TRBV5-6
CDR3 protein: ASSLEGQSYNSPLH

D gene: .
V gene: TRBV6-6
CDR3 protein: ASSYKNFDGYT